The entry that follows covers one T cell receptor beta chain sequence. Its antigen is unidentified. Between the trimmed V and J ends, which lost 4 bases and 1 base, there was a span of 10 bases. The CDR3 has 14 amino acids. Germline V CDR1 and CDR2: MNHEY, SMNVEV (reference sequence). This sample is drawn from a study of shared clonotypes between healthy human individuals. Genomic DNA (from each subset) was split evenly across several immunoSEQ plates. Sorted-subset replicate PCRs used about 0.2 ug DNA, about 30,000 T cell genomes. The repertoire was sequenced with immunoSEQ multiplex PCR; TCRdb's copy has only in-frame clones and lacks some. Of millions of clones in the sample, about 94% are singletons; the top ten hold roughly 1%. Naivety among CD8 cells was defined by CD45RO negativity and positive CCR7 selection, thereby excluding terminally differentiated effector memory CD45RA+ cells. Study-level points and caveats: Rarefaction exposed incomplete sorted-subset sequencing despite large depth. Naive subsets tended to show greater estimated richness than memory subsets.

Sample: naive CD8+ T cells sorted from blood. V usage is TRBV27 and J usage is TRBJ2-5; D may correspond to TRBD1 or TRBD2 (5 bases each). The TCR was taken from a man aged 18 to 29 in good health. CDR3 bases: TGTGCCAGCAGTTCAAGTGGGGGCCAAGAGACCCAGTACTTC. Translating it yields CASSSSGGQETQYF.